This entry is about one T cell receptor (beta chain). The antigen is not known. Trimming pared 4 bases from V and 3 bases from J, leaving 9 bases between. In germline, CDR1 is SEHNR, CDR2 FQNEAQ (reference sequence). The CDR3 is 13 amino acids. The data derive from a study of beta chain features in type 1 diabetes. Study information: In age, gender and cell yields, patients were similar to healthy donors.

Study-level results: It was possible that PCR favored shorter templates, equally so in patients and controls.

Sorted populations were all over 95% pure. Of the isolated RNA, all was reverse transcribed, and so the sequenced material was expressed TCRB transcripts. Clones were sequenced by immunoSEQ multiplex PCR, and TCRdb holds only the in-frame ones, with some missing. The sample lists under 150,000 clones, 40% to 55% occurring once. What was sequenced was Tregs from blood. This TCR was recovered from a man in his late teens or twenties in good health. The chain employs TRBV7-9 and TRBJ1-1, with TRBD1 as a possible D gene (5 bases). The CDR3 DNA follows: TGTGCCAGCAGCTCAGGGCCGGACACTGAAGCTTTCTTT. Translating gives CASSSGPDTEAFF. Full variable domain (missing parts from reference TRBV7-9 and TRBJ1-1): DTGVSQNPRHKITKRGQNVTFRCDPISEHNRLYWYRQTLGQGPEFLTYFQNEAQLEKSRLLSDRFSAERPKGSFSTLEIQRTEQGDSAMYLCASSSGPDTEAFFGQGTRLTVV.